This TCR beta chain was sequenced for a study of T cell responses to AZD1222 COVID-19 vaccine. Overall study results and limits: Repertoire collection took place solely once the T cell response had peaked.

The CDR3 is 15 amino acids. Germline values: CDR1 MNHNS, CDR2 SASEGT. V lost 2 bases to trimming and J lost 0 bases, with 11 bases between them. Sequencing used immunoSEQ multiplex PCR; TCRdb keeps in-frame clones, though not all of them. The table lists around 28,000 clones, 89% of them singletons. This clone was seen more than once but under ten times. Its antigen is unknown. J is TRBJ2-7 and V is TRBV6-1; possible D gene TRBD1, 6 bases. The clonotype originates from an adult in good health. Here the sequenced sample was peripheral blood, taken on day 0 of AZD1222 vaccination. The CDR3 sequence is CASSELTGSSYEQYF. CDR3 in DNA: TGTGCCAGCAGTGAACTTACAGGGAGCTCCTACGAGCAGTACTTC.